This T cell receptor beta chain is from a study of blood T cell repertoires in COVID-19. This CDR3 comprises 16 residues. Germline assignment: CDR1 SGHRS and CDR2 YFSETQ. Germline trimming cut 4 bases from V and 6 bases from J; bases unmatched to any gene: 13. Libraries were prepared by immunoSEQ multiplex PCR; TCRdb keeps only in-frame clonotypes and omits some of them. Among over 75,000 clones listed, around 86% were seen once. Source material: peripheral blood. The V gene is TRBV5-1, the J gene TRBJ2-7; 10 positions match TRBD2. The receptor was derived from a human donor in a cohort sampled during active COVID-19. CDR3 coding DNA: TGCGCCAGCAGCCCCGGTGGGCTAGCGGGAGAAGTCGAGCAGTACTTC. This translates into CASSPGGLAGEVEQYF.